This TCR beta chain was documented in a study of sequential checkpoint blockade in melanoma. Overall study context: Randomization was 1:1 between first-line nivolumab→ipilimumab and ipilimumab→nivolumab. After both sequences, patients received maintenance nivolumab.

Treatment reported: randomized to nivolumab then ipilimumab (arm A) or the reverse (arm B). No patient had prior DNA-damaging chemotherapy. Sorted cells were live CD3+CD8+, lacking CD19 and CD56, from PBMCs. TCRdb keeps only in-frame clones here, not all; method: immunoSEQ multiplex PCR. The sample carries around 20,000 clones, around 86% recorded once. This clone was seen a handful of times. The sample contains more than one DNA sequence encoding this CDR3. This TCR came from a human donor with melanoma. The source was CD8+ T cells sorted from blood (inferred from file names), collected from a patient given nivolumab and ipilimumab in sequence.

CDR3 residues: CASSLQGAIYNEQFF. The CDR3 DNA reads TGTGCCAGCAGTCTTCAGGGGGCAATCTACAATGAGCAGTTCTTC. The chain combines TRBV27 with TRBJ2-1; 8 bases agree with TRBD1. After removal of 5 bases from V and 3 bases from J, the junction contained 6 bases not matched to a gene. Per germline, CDR1 MNHEY and CDR2 SMNVEV (reference sequence). This CDR3 spans 15 amino acids.